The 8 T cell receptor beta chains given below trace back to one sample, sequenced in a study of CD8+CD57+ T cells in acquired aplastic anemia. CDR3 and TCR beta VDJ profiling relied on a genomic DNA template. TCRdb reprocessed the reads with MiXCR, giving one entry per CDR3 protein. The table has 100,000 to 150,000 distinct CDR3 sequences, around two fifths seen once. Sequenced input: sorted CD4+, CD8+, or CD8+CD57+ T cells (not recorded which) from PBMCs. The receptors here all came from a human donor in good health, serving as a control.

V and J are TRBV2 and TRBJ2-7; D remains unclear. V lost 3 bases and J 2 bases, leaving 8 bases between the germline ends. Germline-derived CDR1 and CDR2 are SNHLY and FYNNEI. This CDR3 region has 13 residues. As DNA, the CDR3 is TGTGCCAGCAGTGAGTTTCTAGCCTACGAGCAGTACGTC. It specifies CASSEFLAYEQYV.

The CDR3 DNA follows: TGCGCCAGCAGCCCCCCTTCCGACTCCTACAATGAGCAGTTCTTC. Translating it yields CASSPPSDSYNEQFF. This rearrangement joins TRBV5-1 to TRBJ2-1; D is unclear. The CDR3 extends over 15 amino acids. V gave up 4 bases and J gave up 0 bases, with 11 bases separating them. Germline loops: CDR1 SGHRS, CDR2 YFSETQ.

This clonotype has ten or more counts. CDR3 region: CASSNLIQGSTEAFF. For the CDR3, the DNA is TGTGCCAGTAGTAACTTAATACAGGGTTCGACGGAAGCTTTCTTT. This chain connects TRBV19 to TRBJ1-1; TRBD1 might be the D (6 bases). CDR3 length equals 15 residues. Germline assignment: CDR1 LNHDA and CDR2 SQIVND (reference sequence). Between the trimmed V and J ends, which lost 4 bases and 8 bases, there was a span of 20 bases.

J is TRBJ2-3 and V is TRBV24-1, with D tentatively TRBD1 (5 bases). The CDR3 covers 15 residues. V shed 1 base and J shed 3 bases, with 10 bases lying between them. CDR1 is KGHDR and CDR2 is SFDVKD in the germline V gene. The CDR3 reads CATSDFYQGTDTQYF. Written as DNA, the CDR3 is TGTGCCACCAGTGATTTTTATCAGGGTACAGATACGCAGTATTTT.

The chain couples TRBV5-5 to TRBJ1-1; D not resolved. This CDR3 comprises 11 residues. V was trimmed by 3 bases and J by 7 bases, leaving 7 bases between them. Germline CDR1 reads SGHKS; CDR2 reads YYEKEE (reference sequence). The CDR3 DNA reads TGTGCCAGCAGCTCCGGAAATGAAGCTTTCTTT. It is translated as CASSSGNEAFF.

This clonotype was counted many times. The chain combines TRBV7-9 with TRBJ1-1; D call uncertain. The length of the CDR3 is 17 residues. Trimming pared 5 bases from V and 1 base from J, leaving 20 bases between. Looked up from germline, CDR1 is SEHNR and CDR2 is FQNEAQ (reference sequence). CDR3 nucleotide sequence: TGTGCCAGCAGCCAGCTCCCGACCCGACACCGGAACACTGAAGCTTTCTTT. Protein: CASSQLPTRHRNTEAFF.

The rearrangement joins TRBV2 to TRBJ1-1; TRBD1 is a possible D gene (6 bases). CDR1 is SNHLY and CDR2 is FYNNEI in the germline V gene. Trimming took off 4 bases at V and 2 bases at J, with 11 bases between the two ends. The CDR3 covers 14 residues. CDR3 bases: TGTGCCAGCAGTGGACAGGACTCAAACACTGAAGCTTTCTTT. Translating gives CASSGQDSNTEAFF.

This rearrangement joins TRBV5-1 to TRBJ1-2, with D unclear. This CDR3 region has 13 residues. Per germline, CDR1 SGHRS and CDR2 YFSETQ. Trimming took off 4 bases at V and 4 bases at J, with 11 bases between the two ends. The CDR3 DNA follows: TGCGCCAGCAGCGGCAGCCTCCGCTATGGCTACACCTTC. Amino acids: CASSGSLRYGYTF.